This TCR beta chain was captured by sequencing in a study of blood T cell repertoires in COVID-19. The wider study: Some COVID-19 samples were acute and others convalescent; all came from the United States, Italy and Spain. T cells, B-cell-depleted T cells, or PBMCs provided the cDNA or gDNA that served as material.

The CDR3 covers 16 residues. Per germline, CDR1 MNHEY and CDR2 SMNVEV (reference sequence). V was pared by 0 bases and J by 3 bases, with 2 bases of the junction left unmatched. Per the original data handling: Scientists estimated how many nucleated cells there were by amplifying reference gene primers. Libraries were prepared by immunoSEQ multiplex PCR; TCRdb keeps only in-frame clonotypes and omits some of them. The V and J calls and clone size are taken from that table; D and trimming were inferred from the DNA. The table lists over 60,000 clones, over 75% of them singletons, with under 13% in the top ten.

The chain employs TRBV27 and TRBJ2-3; 11 nucleotides line up with TRBD2. The sample was peripheral blood. The TCR comes from a man aged 70 or older with active or convalescent COVID-19. The CDR3 coding sequence is TGTGCCAGCAGTTTATCGACTAGCGGGATTACAGATACGCAGTATTTT. Translation gives CASSLSTSGITDTQYF.